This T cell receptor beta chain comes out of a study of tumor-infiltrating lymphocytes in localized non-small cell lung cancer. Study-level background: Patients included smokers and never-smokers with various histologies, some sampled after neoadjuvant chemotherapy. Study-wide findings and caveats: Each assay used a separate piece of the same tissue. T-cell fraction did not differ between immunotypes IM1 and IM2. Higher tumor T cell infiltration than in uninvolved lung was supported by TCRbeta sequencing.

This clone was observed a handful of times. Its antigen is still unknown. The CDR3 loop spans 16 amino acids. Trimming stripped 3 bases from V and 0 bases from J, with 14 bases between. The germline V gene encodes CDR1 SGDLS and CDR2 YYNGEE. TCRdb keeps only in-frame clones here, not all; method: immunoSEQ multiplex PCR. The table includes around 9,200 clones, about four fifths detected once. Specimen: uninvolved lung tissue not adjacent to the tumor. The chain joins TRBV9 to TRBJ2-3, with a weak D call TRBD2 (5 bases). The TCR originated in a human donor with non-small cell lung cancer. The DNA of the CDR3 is TGTGCCAGCAGCGCCCATTTGGGCGGGAGCACAGATACGCAGTATTTT. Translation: CASSAHLGGSTDTQYF.